Listed below are T cell receptor beta chains from one sample, sequenced in a study of blood T cell repertoires in COVID-19. TCRdb's table, derived via immunoSEQ multiplex PCR, lists solely in-frame clones and lacks some. Of 150,000 or so clones listed, 70% to 80% are singletons. The sequenced material came from peripheral blood. The receptors shown here come from a woman of 80 years or more with active or convalescent COVID-19. Each CDR3 is given with its conserved first and last residue. The size field is filled for only some rows; it gives once, few, many or a size class.

clone_size | j_call | v_call | cdr3_aa
many | TRBJ2-4 | TRBV27 | CASSQPRQGLNIQYF
- | TRBJ2-7 | TRBV18 | CASSRQQDYEQYF
- | TRBJ2-1 | TRBV2 | CASNYPSGGHNEQFF
- | TRBJ1-5 | TRBV25-1 | CASSDPGDNQPQHF
few | TRBJ1-2 | TRBV12-3/TRBV12-4 | CASSLTVSGYTF
- | TRBJ1-5 | TRBV3-1/TRBV3-2 | CASSPWGGNQPQHF
- | TRBJ1-2 | TRBV19 | CASTKVRGANYGYTF
- | TRBJ1-1 | TRBV10-3 | CAIKNWGQGGSEAFF
- | TRBJ2-2 | TRBV5-1 | CASSLNGQGMNTGELFF
- | TRBJ1-2 | TRBV18 | CASSPPEQGIYGYTF
- | TRBJ1-1 | TRBV6-1 | CASSDRSWGGKNTEAFF
- | TRBJ2-5 | TRBV2 | CASSESREAWETQYF
- | TRBJ2-7 | TRBV16 | CASSQSSTGGFAEQYF
- | TRBJ1-3 | TRBV18 | CASSPARGRDTIYF
- | TRBJ1-1 | TRBV6-5 | CASAWSGELSTEAFF
- | TRBJ2-3 | TRBV6-2/TRBV6-3 | CASSPAGSSTDTQYF
once | TRBJ1-3 | TRBV4-1 | CASSLAGQSGNTIYF
- | TRBJ2-3 | TRBV30 | CAWKGTGAKFTDTQYF
- | TRBJ2-7 | TRBV28 | CASSWGGAGAGDEQYF
once | TRBJ1-4 | TRBV27 | CASKRSHGREKLFF
- | TRBJ1-1 | TRBV6-1 | CASSDQDRATEAFF
once | TRBJ2-1 | TRBV15 | CATSSRGRRGQYNEQFF
- | TRBJ1-1 | TRBV5-1 | CASSLDPRGLNTEAFF
- | TRBJ2-7 | TRBV6-2/TRBV6-3 | CASSSGNPYEQYF
- | TRBJ1-4 | TRBV5-1 | CASSSNLRGPGEKLFF
- | TRBJ2-2 | TRBV7-8 | CASSLVSLAGATGELFF
- | TRBJ2-3 | TRBV5-1 | CASSLAGADTQYF
- | TRBJ1-1 | TRBV6-6 | CASSPPTGGNTEAFF
once | TRBJ2-1 | TRBV2 | CASSGGLNEQFF
- | TRBJ1-1 | TRBV6-5 | CASTRLQGPQAWAFF
- | TRBJ2-1 | TRBV5-1 | CASSPGGLADTMKQFF
- | TRBJ2-5 | TRBV7-9 | CASSLDMTAGGAETQYF
few | TRBJ2-3 | TRBV2 | CASSPNTDTQYF
many | TRBJ2-6 | TRBV23-1 | CASSQSRGRHSGANVLTF
- | TRBJ2-2 | TRBV6-2/TRBV6-3 | CASSYPRGQINTGELFF
- | TRBJ1-5 | TRBV7-2 | CASSLSWGVNQPQHF
- | TRBJ2-2 | TRBV3-1/TRBV3-2 | CASSQGTSGVLELFF
- | TRBJ2-5 | TRBV18 | CASSPPGEQETQYF
- | TRBJ1-5 | TRBV30 | CAWSWDRGNQPQHF
- | TRBJ2-5 | TRBV5-6 | CASSSLAGGEETQYF
once | TRBJ2-3 | TRBV9 | CASSVEGREVDTQYF
- | TRBJ1-1 | TRBV6-6 | CASRSGGNTEAFF
- | TRBJ2-3 | TRBV6-5 | CASRGRGGSSDTQYF
few | TRBJ1-1 | TRBV7-2 | CASSSRTGMNTEAFF
few | TRBJ2-1 | TRBV6-2/TRBV6-3 | CASSDTGLGLYNEQFF
- | TRBJ2-1 | TRBV7-3 | CASSFPGGPYNEQFF
many | TRBJ2-2 | TRBV5-4 | CASSLVAWTENTGELFF
- | TRBJ1-6 | TRBV27 | CASRADRQSPLHF
- | TRBJ1-6 | TRBV2 | CASSPWGGSGNSPLHF
- | TRBJ1-2 | TRBV5-1 | CASSLGQTAYGYTF
- | TRBJ1-6 | TRBV15 | CATGDRRYDSPLHF
many | TRBJ2-7 | TRBV5-1 | CASSIGQGGYEQYF
- | TRBJ2-7 | TRBV27 | CASSQVLSGDPYEQYF
- | TRBJ2-3 | TRBV5-1 | CASSPNTDTQYF
- | TRBJ1-5 | TRBV15 | CATSRERDRISNQPQHF